This TCR beta chain stems from a study of T cell responses to AZD1222 COVID-19 vaccine. Sequenced by immunoSEQ multiplex PCR; TCRdb stores in-frame clones only, minus some. The table records 160,000 or so clones, 85% to 90% of them present only once. Notes on this clone: The antigen is undetermined.

Findings and caveats of the study: Spike-specific TCR depth and breadth grew after two AZD1222 doses. Clonal diversity was possibly underestimated, and the donors were mostly white British, with more females. In the spike-specific TCR repertoire, nearly half reportedly target unmutated variant regions.

Trimming took 5 bases from V and 2 from J; bases not matched to a gene: 6. The CDR3 extends over 15 amino acids. From germline, CDR1 is WNHNN and CDR2 SYGVQD (reference sequence). This sample comprised peripheral blood, obtained 28 days after the second dose of the MenACWY control vaccine. The sequence was obtained from an adult who received the MenACWY meningococcal vaccine as a control. The V gene is TRBV10-1, the J gene TRBJ2-1, with 7 bases aligning to TRBD2. The CDR3 protein is CASSPASGAYNEQFF. The CDR3 DNA reads TGCGCCAGCAGTCCAGCTAGCGGTGCCTACAATGAGCAGTTCTTC.